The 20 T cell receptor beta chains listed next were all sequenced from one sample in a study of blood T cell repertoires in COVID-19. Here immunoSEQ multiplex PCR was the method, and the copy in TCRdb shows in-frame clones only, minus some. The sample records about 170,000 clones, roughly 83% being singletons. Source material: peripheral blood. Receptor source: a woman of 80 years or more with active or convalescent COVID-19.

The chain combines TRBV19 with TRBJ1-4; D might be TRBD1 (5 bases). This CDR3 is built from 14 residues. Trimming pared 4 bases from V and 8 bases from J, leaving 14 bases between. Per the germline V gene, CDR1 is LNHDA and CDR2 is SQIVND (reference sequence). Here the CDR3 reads CASSTQQGREKLFF. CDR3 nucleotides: TGTGCCAGTAGTACTCAGCAGGGTAGAGAAAAACTGTTTTTT. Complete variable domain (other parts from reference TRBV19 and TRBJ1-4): DGGITQSPKYLFRKEGQNVTLSCEQNLNHDAMYWYRQDPGQGLRLIYYSQIVNDFQKGDIAEGYSVSREKKESFPLTVTSAQKNPTAFYLCASSTQQGREKLFFGSGTQLSVL.

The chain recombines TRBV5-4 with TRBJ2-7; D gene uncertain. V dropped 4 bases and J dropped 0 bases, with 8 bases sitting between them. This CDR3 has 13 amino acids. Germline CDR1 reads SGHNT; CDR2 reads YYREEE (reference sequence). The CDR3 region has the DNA TGTGCCAGCAGCCCGACAAACTCCTACGAGCAGTACTTC. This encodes CASSPTNSYEQYF.

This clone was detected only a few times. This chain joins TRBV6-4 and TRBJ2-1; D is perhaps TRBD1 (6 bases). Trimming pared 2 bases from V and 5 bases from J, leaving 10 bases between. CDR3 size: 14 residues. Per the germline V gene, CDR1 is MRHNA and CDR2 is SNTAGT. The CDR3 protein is CASSDRGMDNEQFF. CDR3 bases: TGTGCCAGCAGTGACAGGGGGATGGACAATGAGCAGTTCTTC.

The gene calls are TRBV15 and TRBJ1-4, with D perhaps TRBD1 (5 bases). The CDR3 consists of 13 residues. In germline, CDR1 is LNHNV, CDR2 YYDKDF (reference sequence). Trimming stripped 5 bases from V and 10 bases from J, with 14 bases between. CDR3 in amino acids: CATSGATYGKLFF. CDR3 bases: TGTGCCACCAGCGGGGCAACCTATGGAAAACTGTTTTTT.

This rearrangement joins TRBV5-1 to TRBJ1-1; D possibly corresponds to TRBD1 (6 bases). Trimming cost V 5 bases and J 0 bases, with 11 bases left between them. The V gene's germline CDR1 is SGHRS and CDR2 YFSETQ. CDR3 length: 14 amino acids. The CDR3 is CASRVRTVNTEAFF. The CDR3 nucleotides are TGCGCCAGCAGAGTAAGGACAGTGAACACTGAAGCTTTCTTT.

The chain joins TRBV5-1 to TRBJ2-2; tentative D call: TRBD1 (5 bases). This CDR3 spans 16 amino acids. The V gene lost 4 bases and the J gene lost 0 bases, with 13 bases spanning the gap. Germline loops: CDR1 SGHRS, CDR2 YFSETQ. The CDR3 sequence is CASSPLQDTNTGELFF. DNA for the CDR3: TGCGCCAGCAGCCCCTTACAGGATACGAACACCGGGGAGCTGTTTTTT.

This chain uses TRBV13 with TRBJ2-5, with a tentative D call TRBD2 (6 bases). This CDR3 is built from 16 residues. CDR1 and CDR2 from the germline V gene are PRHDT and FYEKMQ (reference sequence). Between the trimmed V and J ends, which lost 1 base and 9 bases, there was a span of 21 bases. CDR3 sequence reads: CASSLAPDSSPGAQYF. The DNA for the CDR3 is TGTGCCAGCAGCTTAGCCCCCGACAGTTCCCCGGGGGCCCAGTACTTC.

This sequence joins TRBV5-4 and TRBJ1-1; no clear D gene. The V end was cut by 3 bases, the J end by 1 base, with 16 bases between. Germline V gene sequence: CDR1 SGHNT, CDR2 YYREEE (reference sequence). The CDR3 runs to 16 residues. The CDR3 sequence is CASSSGALPRNTEAFF. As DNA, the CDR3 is TGTGCCAGCAGCTCGGGAGCCCTACCCAGGAACACTGAAGCTTTCTTT.

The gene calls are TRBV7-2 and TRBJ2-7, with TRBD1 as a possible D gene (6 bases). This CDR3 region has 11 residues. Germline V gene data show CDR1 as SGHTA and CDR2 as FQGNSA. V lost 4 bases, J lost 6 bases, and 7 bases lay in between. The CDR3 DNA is TGTGCCAGCAGCTCAGGGGTCGAGCAGTACTTC. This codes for CASSSGVEQYF. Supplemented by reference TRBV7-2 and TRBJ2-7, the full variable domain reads GAGVSQSPSNKVTEKGKDVELRCDPISGHTALYWYRQSLGQGLEFLIYFQGNSAPDKSGLPSDRFSAERTGGSVSTLTIQRTQQEDSAVYLCASSSGVEQYFGPGTRLTVT.

CDR3 DNA: TGCAGTGCCGAACTAGCGGGGGGTCAGTACTTC. Its protein is CSAELAGGQYF. The J gene is TRBJ2-7, the V gene TRBV20-1; TRBD2 agrees at 12 bases. This CDR3 comprises 11 residues. After removal of 6 bases from V and 10 bases from J, the junction contained 4 bases not matched to a gene. Per germline, CDR1 DFQATT and CDR2 SNEGSKA (reference sequence).

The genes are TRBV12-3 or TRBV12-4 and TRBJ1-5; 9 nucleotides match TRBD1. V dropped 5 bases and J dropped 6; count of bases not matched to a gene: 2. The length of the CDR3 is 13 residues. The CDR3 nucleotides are TGTGCCAGCAGTGTGGACAGGGGTCAGCCCCAGCATTTT. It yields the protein CASSVDRGQPQHF.

In DNA form, the CDR3 reads TGTGCCAGCGGAGGTAGCGTATCAGATACGCAGTATTTT. Its translation is CASGGSVSDTQYF. J is TRBJ2-3 and V is TRBV19; D perhaps matches TRBD2 (5 bases). The germline gives CDR1 LNHDA, CDR2 SQIVND (reference sequence). Between the trimmed V and J ends, which lost 9 bases and 4 bases, there was a span of 14 bases. The CDR3 has 13 amino acids.

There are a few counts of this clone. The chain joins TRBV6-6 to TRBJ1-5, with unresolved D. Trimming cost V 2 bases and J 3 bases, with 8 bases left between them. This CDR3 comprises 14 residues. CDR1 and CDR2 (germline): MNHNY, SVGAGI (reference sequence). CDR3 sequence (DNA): TGTGCCAGCAGTTACGCAGAGGCCAATCAGCCCCAGCATTTT. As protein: CASSYAEANQPQHF.

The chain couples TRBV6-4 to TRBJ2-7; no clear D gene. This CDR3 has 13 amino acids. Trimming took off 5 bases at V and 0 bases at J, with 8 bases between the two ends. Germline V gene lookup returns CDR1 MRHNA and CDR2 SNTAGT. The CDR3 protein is CASSPPGSYEQYF. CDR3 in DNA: TGTGCCAGCAGTCCCCCCGGCTCCTACGAGCAGTACTTC.

CDR3 DNA sequence: TGTGCCAGCAGTGACTCGCTAGCGGGGGGGTTGCATGAGCAGTTCTTC. Amino acid sequence: CASSDSLAGGLHEQFF. The chain joins TRBV6-4 to TRBJ2-1, with 12 bases lining up with TRBD2. V lost 0 bases, J lost 8 bases, and 5 bases stayed unmatched. This CDR3 has 16 residues. Per the germline V gene, CDR1 is MRHNA and CDR2 is SNTAGT.

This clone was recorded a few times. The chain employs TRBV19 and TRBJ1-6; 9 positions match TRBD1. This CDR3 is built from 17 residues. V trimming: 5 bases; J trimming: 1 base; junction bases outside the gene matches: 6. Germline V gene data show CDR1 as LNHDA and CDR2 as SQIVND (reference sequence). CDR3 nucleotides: TGTGCCAGTAGTCTCGACGGGACAGGGTCCTATAATTCACCCCTCCACTTT. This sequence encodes CASSLDGTGSYNSPLHF.

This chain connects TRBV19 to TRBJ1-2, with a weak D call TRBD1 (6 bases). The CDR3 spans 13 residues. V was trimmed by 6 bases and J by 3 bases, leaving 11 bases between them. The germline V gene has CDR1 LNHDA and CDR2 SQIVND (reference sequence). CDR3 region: CASREQGHYGYTF. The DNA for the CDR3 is TGTGCCAGTAGGGAACAGGGCCACTATGGCTACACCTTC.

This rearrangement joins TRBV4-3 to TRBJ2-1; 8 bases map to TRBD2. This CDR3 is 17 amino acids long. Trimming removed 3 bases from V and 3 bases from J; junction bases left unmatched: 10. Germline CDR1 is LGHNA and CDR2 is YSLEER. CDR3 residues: CASSQSSSGSFYNEQFF. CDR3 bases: TGCGCCAGCAGCCAGTCCTCTAGCGGGTCCTTCTACAATGAGCAGTTCTTC.

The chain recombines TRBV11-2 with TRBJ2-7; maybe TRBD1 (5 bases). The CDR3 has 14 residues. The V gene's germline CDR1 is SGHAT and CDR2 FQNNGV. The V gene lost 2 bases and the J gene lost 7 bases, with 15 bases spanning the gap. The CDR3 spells CASSLYGAGIEQYF. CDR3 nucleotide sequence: TGTGCCAGCAGCTTATATGGGGCAGGGATAGAGCAGTACTTC.

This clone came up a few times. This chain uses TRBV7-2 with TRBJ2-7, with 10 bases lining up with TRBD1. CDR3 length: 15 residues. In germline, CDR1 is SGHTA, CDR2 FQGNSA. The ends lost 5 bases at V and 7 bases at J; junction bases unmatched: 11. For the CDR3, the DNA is TGTGCCAGCAGCCCCGGGGGGACAGGGGCTCGGGAGCAGTACTTC. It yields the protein CASSPGGTGAREQYF.